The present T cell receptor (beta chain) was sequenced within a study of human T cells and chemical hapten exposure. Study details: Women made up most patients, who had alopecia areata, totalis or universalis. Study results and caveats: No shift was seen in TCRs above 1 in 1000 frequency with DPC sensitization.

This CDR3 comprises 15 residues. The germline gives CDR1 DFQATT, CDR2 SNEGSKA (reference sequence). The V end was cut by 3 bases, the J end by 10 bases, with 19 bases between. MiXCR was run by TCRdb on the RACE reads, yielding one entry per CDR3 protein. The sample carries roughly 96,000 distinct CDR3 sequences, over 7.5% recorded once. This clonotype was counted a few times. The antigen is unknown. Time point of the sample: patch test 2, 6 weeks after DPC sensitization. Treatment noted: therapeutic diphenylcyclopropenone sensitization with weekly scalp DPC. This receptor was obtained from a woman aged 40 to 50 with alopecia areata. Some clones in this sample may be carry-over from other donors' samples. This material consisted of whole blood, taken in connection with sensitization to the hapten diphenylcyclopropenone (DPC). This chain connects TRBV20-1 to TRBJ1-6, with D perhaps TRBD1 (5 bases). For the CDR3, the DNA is TGCAGTGCTAGCCGGGGCCGGCCTCCCAACTCACCCCTCCACTTT. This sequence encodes CSASRGRPPNSPLHF.